This is a list of T cell receptor beta chains from one sample in a study of T cell repertoires in cytomegalovirus infection. TCRdb ran MiXCR on the reads and lists one entry per CDR3 protein. This table has more than 150,000 distinct CDR3 sequences, 17% appearing once. Material for sequencing was CD8+ T cells from PBMCs. The source is a human donor in good health (CMV status not recorded). Some clones in this sample may be carry-over from other donors' samples. Both conserved end residues are trimmed from each CDR3. Clone size is shown for a subset of rows, as once, few, many or a class of expanded clone.

clone_size v_call cdr3_aa
. TRBV28 ASSTRRESNQPQH
few TRBV6-2/TRBV6-3 ASQEYLAF
few TRBV4-3 ASSQDSSSYNEQF
. TRBV7-6 ASSSSSTWGPGDTQY
few TRBV6-2/TRBV6-3 ASRGPYEQY
few TRBV19 ASSVGPNTEAF
. TRBV11-3 ASSSYTGANNEQF
. TRBV28 ASRPQESGEAF
few TRBV6-5 ASSPSPRVYEQY
few TRBV7-2 ASSLRSGGVYNEQF
few TRBV6-5 ASSYSRGEQY
. TRBV6-2/TRBV6-3 ASSYSELADEQF